This T cell receptor beta chain derives from a study of shared clonotypes between healthy human individuals. Method: immunoSEQ multiplex PCR; TCRdb's copy keeps in-frame clones and lacks some. Here the sample spans more than 1 million clones, about 84% being singletons. CDR1 and CDR2 (germline): MDHEN, SYDVKM. Trimming took 3 bases from V and 7 from J; bases not matched to a gene: 6. CDR3 length equals 15 residues. The origin of this receptor is a man between 18 and 29 years old in good health. Some clones in this sample may be carry-over from other donors' samples. The sequenced sample consisted of memory CD4+ T cells from PBMCs. Subset of the sample: CD45RA-negative fraction. This chain connects TRBV28 to TRBJ1-4; 9 bases match TRBD1. CDR3 protein: CASSFQTGGSEKLFF. The DNA for the CDR3 is TGTGCCAGCAGTTTCCAGACAGGGGGTAGTGAAAAACTGTTTTTT. Complete variable domain (other parts from reference TRBV28 and TRBJ1-4): DVKVTQSSRYLVKRTGEKVFLECVQDMDHENMFWYRQDPGLGLRLIYFSYDVKMKEKGDIPEGYSVSREKKERFSLILESASTNQTSMYLCASSFQTGGSEKLFFGSGTQLSVL.